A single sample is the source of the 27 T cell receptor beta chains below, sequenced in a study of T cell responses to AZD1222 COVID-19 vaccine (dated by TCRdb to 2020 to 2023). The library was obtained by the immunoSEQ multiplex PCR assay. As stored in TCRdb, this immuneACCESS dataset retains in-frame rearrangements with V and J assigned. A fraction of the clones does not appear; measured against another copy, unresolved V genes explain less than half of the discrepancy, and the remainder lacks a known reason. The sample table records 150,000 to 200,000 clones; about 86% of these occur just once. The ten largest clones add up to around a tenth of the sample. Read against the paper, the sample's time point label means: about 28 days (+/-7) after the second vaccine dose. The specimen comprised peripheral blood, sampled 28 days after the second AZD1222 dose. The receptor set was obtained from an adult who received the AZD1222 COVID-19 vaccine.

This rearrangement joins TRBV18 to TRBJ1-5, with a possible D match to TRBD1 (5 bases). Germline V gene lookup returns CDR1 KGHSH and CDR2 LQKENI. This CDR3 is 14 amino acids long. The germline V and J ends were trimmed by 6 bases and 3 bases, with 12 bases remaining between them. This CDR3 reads CASSQEGINQPQHF. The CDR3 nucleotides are TGTGCCAGCTCTCAGGAGGGGATCAATCAGCCCCAGCATTTT.

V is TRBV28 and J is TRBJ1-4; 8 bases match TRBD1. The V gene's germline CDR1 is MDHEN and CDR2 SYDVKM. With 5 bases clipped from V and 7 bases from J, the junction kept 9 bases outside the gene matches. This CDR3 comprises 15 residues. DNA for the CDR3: TGTGCCAGCAGTGCATTACAGGGGGAAGGTGAAAAACTGTTTTTT. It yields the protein CASSALQGEGEKLFF. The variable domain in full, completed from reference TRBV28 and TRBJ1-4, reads DVKVTQSSRYLVKRTGEKVFLECVQDMDHENMFWYRQDPGLGLRLIYFSYDVKMKEKGDIPEGYSVSREKKERFSLILESASTNQTSMYLCASSALQGEGEKLFFGSGTQLSVL.

The CDR3 region has the DNA TGTGCCAGCAGCTTAAAGGGGTACGGTGAAGCTTTCTTT. Translated, it gives CASSLKGYGEAFF. This chain uses TRBV7-2 with TRBJ1-1, with D possibly being TRBD1 (5 bases). The V end was cut by 2 bases, the J end by 7 bases, with 11 bases between. CDR1 and CDR2 (germline): SGHTA, FQGNSA. This CDR3 has 13 residues.

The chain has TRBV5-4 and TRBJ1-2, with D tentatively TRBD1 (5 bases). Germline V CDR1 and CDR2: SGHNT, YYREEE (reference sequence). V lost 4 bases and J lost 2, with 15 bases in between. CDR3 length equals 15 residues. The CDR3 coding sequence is TGTGCCAGCAGCCCAAACCGACAGCGAAACTATGGCTACACCTTC. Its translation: CASSPNRQRNYGYTF.

CDR3 amino acids: CASSLGRASRSYGYTF. The CDR3 bases are TGTGCCAGCAGCTTGGGACGAGCCTCACGGAGCTATGGCTACACCTTC. This rearrangement joins TRBV7-2 to TRBJ1-2; perhaps TRBD1 as D (5 bases). V lost 3 bases and J lost 4, with 18 bases in between. The germline CDR1 and CDR2 sequences are SGHTA and FQGNSA. The CDR3 is 16 residues long. Variable domain in full (rest from reference TRBV7-2 and TRBJ1-2): GAGVSQSPSNKVTEKGKDVELRCDPISGHTALYWYRQSLGQGLEFLIYFQGNSAPDKSGLPSDRFSAERTGGSVSTLTIQRTQQEDSAVYLCASSLGRASRSYGYTFGSGTRLTVV.

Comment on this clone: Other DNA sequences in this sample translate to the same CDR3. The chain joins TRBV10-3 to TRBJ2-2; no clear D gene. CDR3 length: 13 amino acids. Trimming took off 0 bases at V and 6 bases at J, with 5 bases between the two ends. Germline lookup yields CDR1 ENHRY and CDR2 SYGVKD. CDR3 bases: TGTGCCATCAGTGAGTCTAGGGCCGGGGAGCTGTTTTTT. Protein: CAISESRAGELFF.

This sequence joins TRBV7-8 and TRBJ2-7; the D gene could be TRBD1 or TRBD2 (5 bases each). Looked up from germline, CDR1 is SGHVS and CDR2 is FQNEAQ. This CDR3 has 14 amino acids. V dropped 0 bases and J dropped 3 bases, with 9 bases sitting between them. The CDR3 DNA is TGTGCCAGCAGCTTAGCCGGGGCCGACTACGAGCAGTACTTC. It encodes CASSLAGADYEQYF. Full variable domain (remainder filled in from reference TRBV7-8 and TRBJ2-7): GAGVSQSPRYKVAKRGQDVALRCDPISGHVSLFWYQQALGQGPEFLTYFQNEAQLDKSGLPSDRFFAERPEGSVSTLKIQRTQQEDSAVYLCASSLAGADYEQYFGPGTRLTVT.

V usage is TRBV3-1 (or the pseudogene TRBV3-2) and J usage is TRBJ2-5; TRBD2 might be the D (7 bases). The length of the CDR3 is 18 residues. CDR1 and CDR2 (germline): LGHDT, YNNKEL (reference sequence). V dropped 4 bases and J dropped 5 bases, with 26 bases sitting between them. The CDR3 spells CASSPSKILRRGRETQYF. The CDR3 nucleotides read TGTGCCAGCAGCCCCTCCAAGATCCTCCGGCGGGGGCGTGAGACCCAGTACTTC.

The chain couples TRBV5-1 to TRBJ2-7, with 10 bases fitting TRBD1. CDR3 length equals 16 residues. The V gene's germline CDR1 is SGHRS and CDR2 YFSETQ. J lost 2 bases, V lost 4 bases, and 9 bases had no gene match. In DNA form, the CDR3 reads TGCGCCAGCAGCCCCGGGACAGGGGTTCGGCCCTACGAGCAGTACTTC. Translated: CASSPGTGVRPYEQYF.

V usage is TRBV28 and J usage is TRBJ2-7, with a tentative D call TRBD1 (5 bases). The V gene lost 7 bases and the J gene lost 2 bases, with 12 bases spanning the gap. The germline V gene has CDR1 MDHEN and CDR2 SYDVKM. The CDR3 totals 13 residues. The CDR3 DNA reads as TGTGCCAGCAAGACAGAGATACCCTACGAGCAGTACTTC. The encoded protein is CASKTEIPYEQYF.

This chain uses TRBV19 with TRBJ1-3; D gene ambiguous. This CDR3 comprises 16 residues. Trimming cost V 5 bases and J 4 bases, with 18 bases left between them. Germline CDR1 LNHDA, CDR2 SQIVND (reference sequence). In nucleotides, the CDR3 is TGTGCCAGTAGTCCCTCGCATTCGGGCGCCGGAAACACCATATATTTT. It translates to CASSPSHSGAGNTIYF.

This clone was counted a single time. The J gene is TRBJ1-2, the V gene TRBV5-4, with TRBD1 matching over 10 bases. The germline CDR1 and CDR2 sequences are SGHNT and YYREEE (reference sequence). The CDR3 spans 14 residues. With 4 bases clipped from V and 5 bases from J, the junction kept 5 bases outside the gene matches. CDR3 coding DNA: TGTGCCAGCAGCGAGGGACAGGGGAGGTATGGCTACACCTTC. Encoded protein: CASSEGQGRYGYTF.

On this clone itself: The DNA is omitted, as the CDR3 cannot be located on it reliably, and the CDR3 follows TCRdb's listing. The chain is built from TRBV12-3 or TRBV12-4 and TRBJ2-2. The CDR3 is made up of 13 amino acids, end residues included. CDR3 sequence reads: CASILELHGELFF.

The CDR3: CAISESVGASYEQYF. CDR3 in DNA: TGTGCCATCAGTGAGTCCGTGGGCGCGAGCTACGAGCAGTACTTC. This rearrangement joins TRBV10-3 to TRBJ2-7, with unresolved D. The CDR3 runs to 15 residues. Trimming took 0 bases from V and 3 from J, leaving 12 bases between them. The germline gives CDR1 ENHRY, CDR2 SYGVKD.

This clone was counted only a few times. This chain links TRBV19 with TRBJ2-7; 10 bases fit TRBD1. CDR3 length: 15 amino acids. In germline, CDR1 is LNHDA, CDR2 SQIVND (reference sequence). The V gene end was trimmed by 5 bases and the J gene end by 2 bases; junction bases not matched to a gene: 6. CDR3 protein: CASSPRDRGTYEQYF. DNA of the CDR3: TGTGCCAGTAGTCCCCGGGACAGGGGCACCTACGAGCAGTACTTC.

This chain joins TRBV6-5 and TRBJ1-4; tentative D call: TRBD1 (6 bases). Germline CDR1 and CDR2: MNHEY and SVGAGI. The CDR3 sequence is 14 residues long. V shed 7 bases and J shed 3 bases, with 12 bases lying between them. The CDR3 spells CASNLRGPNEKLFF. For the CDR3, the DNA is TGTGCCAGCAACCTCAGGGGTCCTAATGAAAAACTGTTTTTT.

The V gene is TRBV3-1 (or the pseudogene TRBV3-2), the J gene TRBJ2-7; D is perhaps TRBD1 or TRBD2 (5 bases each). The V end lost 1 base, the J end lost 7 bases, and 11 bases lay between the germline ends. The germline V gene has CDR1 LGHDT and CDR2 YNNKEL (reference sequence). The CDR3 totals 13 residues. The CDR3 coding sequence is TGTGCCAGCAGCCAAGTGCCGGGGCAAGAGCAGTACTTC. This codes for CASSQVPGQEQYF.

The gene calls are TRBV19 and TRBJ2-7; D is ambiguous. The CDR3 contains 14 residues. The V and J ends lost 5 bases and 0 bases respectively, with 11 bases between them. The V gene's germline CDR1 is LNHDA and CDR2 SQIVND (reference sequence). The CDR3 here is CASSSQVSSYEQYF. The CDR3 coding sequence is TGTGCCAGTAGTTCCCAGGTTTCCTCCTACGAGCAGTACTTC.

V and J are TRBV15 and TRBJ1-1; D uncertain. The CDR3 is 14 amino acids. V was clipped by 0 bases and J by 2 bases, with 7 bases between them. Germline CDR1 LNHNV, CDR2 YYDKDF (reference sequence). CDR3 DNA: TGTGCCACCAGCAGAGATCTGGGCAACACTGAAGCTTTCTTT. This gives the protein CATSRDLGNTEAFF.

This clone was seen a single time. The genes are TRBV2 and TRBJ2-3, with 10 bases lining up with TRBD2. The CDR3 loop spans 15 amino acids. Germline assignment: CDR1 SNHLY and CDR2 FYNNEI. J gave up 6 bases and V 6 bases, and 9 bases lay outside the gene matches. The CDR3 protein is CASSLRLAGVDTQYF. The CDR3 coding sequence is TGTGCCAGCAGCCTCCGGCTAGCGGGGGTCGATACGCAGTATTTT.

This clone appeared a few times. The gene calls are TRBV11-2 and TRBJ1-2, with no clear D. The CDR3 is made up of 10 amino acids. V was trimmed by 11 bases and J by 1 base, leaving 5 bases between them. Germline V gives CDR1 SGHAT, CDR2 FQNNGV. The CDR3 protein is CAYLNYGYTF. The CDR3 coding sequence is TGTGCCTACCTTAACTATGGCTACACCTTC. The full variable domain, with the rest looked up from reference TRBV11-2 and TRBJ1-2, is EAGVAQSPRYKIIEKRQSVAFWCNPISGHATLYWYQQILGQGPKLLIQFQNNGVVDDSQLPKDRFSAERLKGVDSTLKIQPAKLEDSAVYLCAYLNYGYTFGSGTRLTVV.

The DNA of the CDR3 is TGTGCCAGCACCAGATCAGAGGTTAACTATGGCTACACCTTC. Amino acids: CASTRSEVNYGYTF. The V gene is TRBV3-1 (or the pseudogene TRBV3-2), the J gene TRBJ1-2; D unresolved. Looked up from germline, CDR1 is LGHDT and CDR2 is YNNKEL (reference sequence). V lost 7 bases, J lost 1 base, and 13 bases lay in between. The CDR3 contains 14 residues.

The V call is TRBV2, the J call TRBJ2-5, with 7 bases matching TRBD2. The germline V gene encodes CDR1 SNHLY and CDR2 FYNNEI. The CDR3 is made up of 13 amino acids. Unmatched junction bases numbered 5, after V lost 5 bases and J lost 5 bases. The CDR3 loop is CASSPRGGETQYF. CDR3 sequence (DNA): TGTGCCAGCAGTCCCCGGGGAGGGGAGACCCAGTACTTC.

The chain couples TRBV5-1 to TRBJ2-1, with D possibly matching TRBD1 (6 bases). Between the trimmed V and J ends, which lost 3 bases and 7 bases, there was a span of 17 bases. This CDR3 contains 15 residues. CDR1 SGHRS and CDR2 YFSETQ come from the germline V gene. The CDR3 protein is CASSSATGTRNEQFF. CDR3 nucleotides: TGCGCCAGCAGCTCCGCGACAGGAACGAGGAATGAGCAGTTCTTC.

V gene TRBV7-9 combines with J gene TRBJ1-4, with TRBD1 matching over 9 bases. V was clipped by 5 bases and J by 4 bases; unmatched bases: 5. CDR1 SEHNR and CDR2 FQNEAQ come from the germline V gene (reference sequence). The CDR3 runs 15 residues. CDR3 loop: CASSPPTGGNEKLFF. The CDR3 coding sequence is TGTGCCAGCAGCCCCCCGACAGGGGGTAATGAAAAACTGTTTTTT.

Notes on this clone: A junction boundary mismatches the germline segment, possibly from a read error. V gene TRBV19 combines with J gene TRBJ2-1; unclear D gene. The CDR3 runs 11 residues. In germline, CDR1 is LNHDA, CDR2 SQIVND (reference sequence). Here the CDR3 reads CASSVDNEQFF. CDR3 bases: TGTGCCAGTAGTGTAGACAATGAGCAGTTCTTC. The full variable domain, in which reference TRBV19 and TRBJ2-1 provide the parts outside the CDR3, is DGGITQSPKYLFRKEGQNVTLSCEQNLNHDAMYWYRQDPGQGLRLIYYSQIVNDFQKGDIAEGYSVSREKKESFPLTVTSAQKNPTAFYLCASSVDNEQFFGPGTRLTVL.

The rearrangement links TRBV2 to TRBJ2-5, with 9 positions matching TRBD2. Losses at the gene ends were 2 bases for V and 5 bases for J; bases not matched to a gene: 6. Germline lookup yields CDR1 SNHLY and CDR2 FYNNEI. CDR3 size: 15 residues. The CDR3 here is CASSERRGGRETQYF. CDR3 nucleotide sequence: TGTGCCAGCAGTGAAAGGCGGGGGGGCAGGGAGACCCAGTACTTC. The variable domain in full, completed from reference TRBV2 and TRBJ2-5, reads EPEVTQTPSHQVTQMGQEVILRCVPISNHLYFYWYRQILGQKVEFLVSFYNNEISEKSEIFDDQFSVERPDGSNFTLKIRSTKLEDSAMYFCASSERRGGRETQYFGPGTRLLVL.